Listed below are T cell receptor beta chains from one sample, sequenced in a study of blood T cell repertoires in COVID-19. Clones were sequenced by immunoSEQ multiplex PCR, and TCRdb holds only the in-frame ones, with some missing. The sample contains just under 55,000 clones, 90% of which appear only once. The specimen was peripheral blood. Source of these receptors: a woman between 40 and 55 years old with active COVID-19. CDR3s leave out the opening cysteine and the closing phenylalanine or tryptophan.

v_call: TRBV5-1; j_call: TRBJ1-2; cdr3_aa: ASRPDRGPYGYT
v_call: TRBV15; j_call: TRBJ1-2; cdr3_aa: ATSRGRGQGYGYT
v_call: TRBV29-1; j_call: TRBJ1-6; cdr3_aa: SVAKRVGNSPLH
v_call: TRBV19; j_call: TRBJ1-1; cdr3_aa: ASSVTGLGEAF
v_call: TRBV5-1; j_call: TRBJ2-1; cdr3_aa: ASSFLSGGVYNEQF
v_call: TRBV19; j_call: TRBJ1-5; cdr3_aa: ASSPGTGGYSNQPQH
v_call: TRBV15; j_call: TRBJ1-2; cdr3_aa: ATSKDRGAYGYT
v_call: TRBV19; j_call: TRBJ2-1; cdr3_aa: ASSIKGQGDYNEQF
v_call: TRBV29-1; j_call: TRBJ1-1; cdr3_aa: SVRNEGSEAF
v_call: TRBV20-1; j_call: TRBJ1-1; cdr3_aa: SARERTGTF
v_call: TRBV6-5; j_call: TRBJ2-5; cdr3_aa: ASTHPGETQY
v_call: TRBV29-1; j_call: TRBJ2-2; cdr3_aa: SALGLAGGYTGELF
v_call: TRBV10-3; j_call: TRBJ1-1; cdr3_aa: AISTGLNTEAF
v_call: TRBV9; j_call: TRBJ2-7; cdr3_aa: ASSVDGGGAAYEQY
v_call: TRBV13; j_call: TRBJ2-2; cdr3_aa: ASDRRNTGELF
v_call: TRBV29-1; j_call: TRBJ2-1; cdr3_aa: SVEWAGGGNEQF
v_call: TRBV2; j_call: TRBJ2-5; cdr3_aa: ASSESRGQETQY
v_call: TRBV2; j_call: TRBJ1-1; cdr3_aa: ASSEMGGGLTEAF
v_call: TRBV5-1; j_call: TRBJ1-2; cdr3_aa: ASSWTGGSIEGPTYGYT
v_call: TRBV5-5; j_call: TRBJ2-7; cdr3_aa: ASSLSGQVMY
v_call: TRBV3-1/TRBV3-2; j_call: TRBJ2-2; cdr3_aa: ASSQEGALVRRELF
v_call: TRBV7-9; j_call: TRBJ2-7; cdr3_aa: ASSPVGTPYEQY
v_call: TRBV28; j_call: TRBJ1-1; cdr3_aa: ASSPTGYTEAF
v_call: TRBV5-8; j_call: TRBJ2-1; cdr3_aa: ASSLRIAGGSSYNEQF
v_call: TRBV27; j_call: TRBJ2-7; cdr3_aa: ASSLSPGSSYEQY
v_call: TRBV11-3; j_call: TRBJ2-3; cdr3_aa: ASSVRSGDTQY
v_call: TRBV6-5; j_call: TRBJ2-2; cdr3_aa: ASSYVQGGPGELF
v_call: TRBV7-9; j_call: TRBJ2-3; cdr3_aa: ASSASVTDTQY
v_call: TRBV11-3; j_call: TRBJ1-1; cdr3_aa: ASSFLRRGTEAF
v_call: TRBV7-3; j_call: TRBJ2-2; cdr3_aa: ASSPTSDGELF
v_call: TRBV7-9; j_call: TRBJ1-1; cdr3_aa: ASSLGGQWTEAF
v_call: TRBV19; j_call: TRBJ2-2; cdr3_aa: ASRRTSASFANTGELF
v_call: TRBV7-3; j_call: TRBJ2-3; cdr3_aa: ASSLAARDTQY
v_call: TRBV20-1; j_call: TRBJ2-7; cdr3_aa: SARVTDEQY
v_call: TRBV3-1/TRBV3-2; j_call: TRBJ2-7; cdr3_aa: ASSLKTGEDEQY
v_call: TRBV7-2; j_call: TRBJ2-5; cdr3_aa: ASSTLLDIRETQY
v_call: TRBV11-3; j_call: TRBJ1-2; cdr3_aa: ASGPGGVSGYT
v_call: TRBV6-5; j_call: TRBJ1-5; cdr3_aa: ASRGDINQPQH
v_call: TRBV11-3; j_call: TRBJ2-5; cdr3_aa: ASSLEQVETQY
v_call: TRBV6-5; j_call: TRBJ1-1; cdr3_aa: ATGVVNTEAF
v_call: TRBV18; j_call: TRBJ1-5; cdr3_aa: ASSPRTRNSNQPQH
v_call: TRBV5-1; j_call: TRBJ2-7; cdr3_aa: ASSLDVPQAQYEQY
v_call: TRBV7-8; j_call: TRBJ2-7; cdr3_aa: ASSLVIGLAVQNLSYEQY
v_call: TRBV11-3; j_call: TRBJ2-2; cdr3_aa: ASSLRQGMGPGELF
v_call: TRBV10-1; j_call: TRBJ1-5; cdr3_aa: ASSAGSNQPQH
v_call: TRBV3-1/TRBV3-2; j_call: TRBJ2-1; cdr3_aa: ASSQDQIGYNEQF
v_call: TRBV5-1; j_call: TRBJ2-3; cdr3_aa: ASSLDRGWGDTQY
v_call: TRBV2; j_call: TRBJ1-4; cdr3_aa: ATKNTGGSEKLF
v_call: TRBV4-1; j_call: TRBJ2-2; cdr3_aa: ASSQDYGGRRNTGELF
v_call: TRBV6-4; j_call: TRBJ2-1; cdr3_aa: ATGQGGPQF
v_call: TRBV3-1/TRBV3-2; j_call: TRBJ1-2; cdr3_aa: ASSQDTTVYGYT
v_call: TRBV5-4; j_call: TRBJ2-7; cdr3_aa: ASSLEGQGREQY
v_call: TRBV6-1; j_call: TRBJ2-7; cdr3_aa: ASSDTYRVNEQY
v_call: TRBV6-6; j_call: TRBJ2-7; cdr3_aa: ASRTTGSSYEQY